These T cell receptor beta chains were read from a single sample in a study of blood T cell repertoires in COVID-19. Only in-frame clones appear in the TCRdb table, and some are missing; sequencing was by immunoSEQ multiplex PCR. The sample gives fewer than 40,000 clones, about 77% of which show up once; 33% is in the top ten. The specimen sequenced was peripheral blood. These TCRs come from a man aged 60-69 years with acute or convalescent COVID-19. Each CDR3 is given with its conserved first and last residue. The D gene is left open where the match is weak. Clone size is given for some rows only: seen once, a few or many times, or a class if the clone is expanded.

>TRBV24-1|TRBJ1-2|17|NA|TRBD1
TGTGCCACCAGTGAGGATGACAGGGGCATTACTAACTATGGCTACACCTTC
CATSEDDRGITNYGYTF
>TRBV3-1/TRBV3-2|TRBJ2-3|14|NA|NA
TGTGCCAGCTGCATGGCGGGGCGCACAGATACGCAGTATTTT
CASCMAGRTDTQYF
>TRBV28|TRBJ1-1|14|once|NA
TGTGCCAGCAGTTTAGCCAGGGATGACACTGAAGCTTTCTTT
CASSLARDDTEAFF
>TRBV19|TRBJ2-7|14|NA|TRBD1
TGTGCCAGTAGAAGGGGGACAGGGTCCTACGAGCAGTACTTC
CASRRGTGSYEQYF
>TRBV5-6|TRBJ1-3|15|NA|NA
TGTGCCAGCAGCTTCGAGAAATTCTCTGGAAACACCATATATTTT
CASSFEKFSGNTIYF
>TRBV7-8|TRBJ2-5|15|once|TRBD1
TGTGCCAGCAGCACAGGACAGGGGCGGGAAGAGACCCAGTACTTC
CASSTGQGREETQYF
>TRBV11-2|TRBJ2-4|17|NA|TRBD2
TGTGCCAGCAGCACGAGGACTAGCGGGTTAGCCAAAAACATTCAGTACTTC
CASSTRTSGLAKNIQYF
>TRBV9|TRBJ2-7|15|NA|NA
TGTGCCAGCAGCGAGCAGGAGGACGGATTGTACGAGCAGTACTTC
CASSEQEDGLYEQYF
>TRBV5-1|TRBJ1-5|18|once|NA
TGCGCCAGCAGCCCAAAGGGTAACCTTGGAGGCGGCATTCAGCCCCAGCATTTT
CASSPKGNLGGGIQPQHF
>TRBV15|TRBJ2-7|15|NA|TRBD2
TGTGCCACCAGCAAAGGACTAGGGAGCTCCTACGAGCAGTACTTC
CATSKGLGSSYEQYF
>TRBV7-9|TRBJ2-2|19|NA|TRBD2
TGTGCCAGCAGCACCCCCGGGACTAGCGGGAGGACTAACACCGGGGAGCTGTTTTTT
CASSTPGTSGRTNTGELFF
>TRBV11-3|TRBJ2-1|15|NA|TRBD1
TGTGCCAGCAGCCCCCGACAGGGGGGCTACAATGAGCAGTTCTTC
CASSPRQGGYNEQFF
>TRBV7-8|TRBJ2-5|14|NA|NA
TGTGCCAGCAGCTTAGATCTTTTCCAAGAGACCCAGTACTTC
CASSLDLFQETQYF
>TRBV27|TRBJ2-7|14|NA|TRBD1
TGTGCCAGCACCAAGGGACAGGGGGCGTCCGAGCAGTACTTC
CASTKGQGASEQYF
>TRBV28|TRBJ1-1|14|many|TRBD1
TGTGCCAGCATACGGACAGGGTTTAACACTGAAGCTTTCTTT
CASIRTGFNTEAFF
>TRBV10-2|TRBJ1-1|12|NA|TRBD1
TGCGCCAGCCGACAGGGGATGTTTGAAGCTTTCTTT
CASRQGMFEAFF
>TRBV6-6|TRBJ2-7|17|NA|NA
TGTGCCAGCAGCCGAGACGGGGTCTTAACTACCTACTACGAGCAGTACTTC
CASSRDGVLTTYYEQYF
>TRBV19|TRBJ1-1|16|NA|TRBD1
TGTGCCAGTAGGATCCGGGACAGGGGCACCAACACTGAAGCTTTCTTT
CASRIRDRGTNTEAFF
>TRBV2|TRBJ2-3|16|NA|TRBD2
TGTGCCAGCAGTGGCGCTAGCGGGAGGGGCACAGATACGCAGTATTTT
CASSGASGRGTDTQYF
>TRBV28|TRBJ1-5|16|NA|TRBD1
TGTGCCAGCAGTCGACTGACAGGGCAGGCCAATCAGCCCCAGCATTTT
CASSRLTGQANQPQHF
>TRBV4-2|TRBJ2-3|16|NA|NA
TGTGCCAGCAGCCTAAATCGAGCCGTAGATAGAGATACGCAGTATTTT
CASSLNRAVDRDTQYF
>TRBV29-1|TRBJ2-1|18|NA|TRBD2
TGCAGCGTTGAAGATCAGACTAGCGGGAGGGCCGCTCGGAATGAGCAGTTCTTC
CSVEDQTSGRAARNEQFF
>TRBV12-3/TRBV12-4|TRBJ1-2|13|NA|NA
TGTGCCAGCAGCGCCAGGGGTGGCTATGGCTACACCTTC
CASSARGGYGYTF
>TRBV25-1|TRBJ2-7|14|NA|TRBD1
TGTGCCAGCACCCCCCGGACAGGGGGATACGAGCAGTACTTC
CASTPRTGGYEQYF
>TRBV11-3|TRBJ2-1|16|NA|TRBD2
TGTGCCAGCAGCTTCATACGACTAGCGGGAGCCCCTGAGCAGTTCTTC
CASSFIRLAGAPEQFF
>TRBV6-2/TRBV6-3|TRBJ1-6|13|NA|NA
TGTGCCAGCAGTTACTCGGAGAATTCACCCCTCCACTTT
CASSYSENSPLHF
>TRBV12-3/TRBV12-4|TRBJ2-7|12|NA|TRBD2
TGTGCCAGCAGCCCTAGGACTAGTCAGCAGTACTTC
CASSPRTSQQYF
>TRBV2|TRBJ1-6|15|NA|NA
TGTGCCAGCAGTGATACGGGAACCTCTAATTCACCCCTCCACTTT
CASSDTGTSNSPLHF
>TRBV5-1|TRBJ2-7|15|few|TRBD1
TGCGCCAGCAGCACAGGACAGGGGTCTGTCTACGAGCAGTACTTC
CASSTGQGSVYEQYF
>TRBV4-2|TRBJ2-7|13|NA|TRBD2
TGTGCCAGCAGCCAGACTAGCGGGTACGAGCAGTACTTC
CASSQTSGYEQYF
>TRBV5-4|TRBJ2-3|18|NA|TRBD2
TGTGCCAGCAGCTTGGGGCGGACTAGCGGGATAGGCACAGATACGCAGTATTTT
CASSLGRTSGIGTDTQYF
>TRBV5-1|TRBJ2-5|15|NA|NA
TGCGCCAGCAGCTTGGTGAGCTTAGAGGGAGAGACCCAGTACTTC
CASSLVSLEGETQYF
>TRBV5-1|TRBJ2-7|14|NA|NA
TGCGCCAGCAGCTTGGTATCTCGGGACTACGAGCAGTACTTC
CASSLVSRDYEQYF
>TRBV27|TRBJ2-1|13|NA|NA
TGTGCCAGCAGTCCGGACTTGCACAATGAGCAGTTCTTC
CASSPDLHNEQFF
>TRBV19|TRBJ2-3|14|NA|NA
TGTGCCAGTAGTCCGGACAGTGTAATAAATACGCAGTATTTT
CASSPDSVINTQYF
>TRBV19|TRBJ2-1|14|NA|NA
TGTGCCAGTAGTATATTCCGGGGGTTGGGTGAGCAGTTCTTC
CASSIFRGLGEQFF
>TRBV5-3|TRBJ1-2|17|few|TRBD1
TGTGCCAGAAGCTTGGCCCTCGGGACAGGAGATAACTATGGCTACACCTTC
CARSLALGTGDNYGYTF
>TRBV2|TRBJ1-1|13|NA|TRBD1
TGTGCCGGACAGGGGGACTCAAACACTGAAGCTTTCTTT
CAGQGDSNTEAFF
>TRBV19|TRBJ1-5|19|NA|TRBD1
TGTGCCAGTAGTTACGGCAGGGGGTCAGGTTTTGGTGGCAATCAGCCCCAGCATTTT
CASSYGRGSGFGGNQPQHF
>TRBV5-4|TRBJ1-3|14|NA|NA
TGTGCCAGCAGCTTGGTGGGGCCGGGAAACACCATATATTTT
CASSLVGPGNTIYF
>TRBV7-9|TRBJ2-7|14|NA|TRBD2
TGTGCCAGCAGCTTAGTTGCGGGAGACCACGAGCAGTACTTC
CASSLVAGDHEQYF
>TRBV6-2/TRBV6-3|TRBJ1-2|14|few|TRBD1
TGTGCCAGCAGTATGGGACAGGGGCCCTATGGCTACACCTTC
CASSMGQGPYGYTF
>TRBV6-5|TRBJ1-6|14|NA|TRBD1
TGTGCCAGCAGTCCGGGACAGCGAAATTCACCCCTCCACTTT
CASSPGQRNSPLHF
>TRBV6-5|TRBJ1-1|14|NA|TRBD1
TGTGCCAGCAGAGCAGGACAGGAGAACACTGAAGCTTTCTTT
CASRAGQENTEAFF
>TRBV28|TRBJ2-2|14|NA|TRBD1
TGTGCCAGCAGTTTCAGGACAGGATCCGGGGAGCTGTTTTTT
CASSFRTGSGELFF